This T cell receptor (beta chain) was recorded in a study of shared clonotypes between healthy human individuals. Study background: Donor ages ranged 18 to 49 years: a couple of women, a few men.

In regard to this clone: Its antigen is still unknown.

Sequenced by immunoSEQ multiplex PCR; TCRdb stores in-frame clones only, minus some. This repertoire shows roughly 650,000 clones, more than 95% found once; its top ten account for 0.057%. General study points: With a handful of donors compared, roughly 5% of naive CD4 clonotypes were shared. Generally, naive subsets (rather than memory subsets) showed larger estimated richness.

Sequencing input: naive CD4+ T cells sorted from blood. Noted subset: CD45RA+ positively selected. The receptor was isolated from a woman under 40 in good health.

CDR3 DNA: TGTGCCAGCAGCCCAACAGGGGGATCACGCCGCCTCCACTTT. Its protein is CASSPTGGSRRLHF. The V call is TRBV28, the J call TRBJ1-6; 8 positions match TRBD1. The germline gives CDR1 MDHEN, CDR2 SYDVKM. Losses at the gene ends were 6 bases for V and 15 bases for J; bases not matched to a gene: 13. This CDR3 is built from 14 residues.